This T cell receptor beta chain comes out of a study of cytomegalovirus exposure and HLA in healthy donors. The study ran its PCR with 60 Vbeta and 13 Jbeta primers. The method was immunoSEQ multiplex PCR; TCRdb's version includes in-frame clones alone and lacks a portion of them. The sample shows 65,000 to 85,000 clones, more than 60% of them seen only once. Broader study findings: Rare TCR sequences dominated, though some public TCRs recurred in many donors. Reportedly, fewer N-insertions than the roughly 690-donor mean appeared in an Asian-associated ancestry cluster in a later analysis. Accurate prediction of HLA-A and HLA-B alleles (for most subjects) was reportedly achieved from TCR beta sequences.

Remarks on this clone: Antigen unknown.

What was sequenced was PBMCs. This TCR came from a male donor in good health and CMV-seropositive.

The CDR3 reads CASSVGTRDEQYF. CDR3 DNA sequence: TGTGCCAGCAGCGTAGGAACTCGGGACGAGCAGTACTTC. This chain connects TRBV9 to TRBJ2-7; D gene ambiguous. Germline V CDR1 and CDR2: SGDLS, YYNGEE. The CDR3 has 13 amino acids. V lost 0 bases and J lost 5, with 9 bases in between.